This T cell receptor beta chain stems from a study of cytomegalovirus exposure and HLA in healthy donors (TCRdb year 2017). Study-wide context: According to an earlier analysis of a few hundred of the donors, some 180 million T cells yielded 117 million unique TCR beta sequences and about 300 Gb of sequence data. Using immunosequencing, the study profiled T cell repertoires from roughly 650 subjects and related those repertoires to cytomegalovirus serostatus. The number of donors typed differed by locus, with about 629-640 for A, B, C, DRB1 and DQB1, over 500 for DQA1, nearly 610 for DPA1, and some 440 for DPB1. Roughly 5 DR-DQ haplotypes were handled as single units for association and clustering, since linkage in the cohort was strong. The later analysis used no new phenotypic data to find candidate immune exposures, relying instead on TCR beta sequences and their occurrence across donors. Of the approximately 400 genotyped donors, 65% to 90% were placed in the genetic ancestry cluster associated with self-reported Caucasian donors. The aim of the study was to test whether cataloging public T cell receptors could identify signatures of past pathogen exposure. The study combined high-throughput TCR immunosequencing, statistical association of individual TCRs with disease status, and machine learning to predict cytomegalovirus infection status. Among a few hundred genotyped donors of the cohort, an average of approximately 250,000 unique TCR beta nucleotide sequences were sequenced per donor, roughly 20% of them non-productive. A later genetic analysis took genome-wide SNP genotypes for about 65% of the 666 donors and used that subset as a discovery cohort. Every repertoire in the discovery cohort had been generated on one and the same sequencing platform. Besides the first cohort of roughly 660 subjects, a separate validation cohort made up of 120 different subjects was used. Class I and class II HLA loci were covered by the typing at four-digit resolution. A later analysis re-analyzed previously published TCR beta repertoires from 550 to 700 donors and added high-resolution HLA genotyping to study TCR occurrence patterns. An earlier analysis of roughly 580 of the donors used high-throughput TCR beta sequencing to judge whether each TCR beta V gene segment behaved as functional or pseudogenic. Alongside the repertoire data, information on donor age, sex, ethnicity and CMV serostatus was compiled. An early release that covered 500 to 800 HLA-typed donors contained approximately 290 gigabases of sequencing data and tens of millions of unique TCR sequences. What the research found in general, with its limitations: At a false discovery rate of 0.05, a later analysis linked some 17,000 TCR beta sequences to specific HLA alleles. In vitro tests confirmed that a few of the cytomegalovirus-associated TCR beta chains recognize cytomegalovirus antigens. A later analysis found that HLA-associated TCR beta chains were more clonally expanded and had lower generation probabilities than equally common non-associated chains. In the study, approximately 160 TCR beta chains were listed as associated with cytomegalovirus. A later analysis reported that several top co-occurrence clusters appeared linked to parvovirus B19, influenza, CMV and Epstein-Barr virus. Immune exposure information for the cohort was limited to CMV serostatus. An association between a missense DCLRE1C variant and V-gene and J-gene trimming of TCR beta chains was found in a later genetic analysis and replicated in an independent cohort. The authors suggested that the approach could potentially be generalized to other disease states and immunological phenotypes. An earlier analysis of approximately 500 of the donors showed that most TCR beta V segments appeared in productive rearrangements either about 87% or about 30% of the time, which broadly matched IMGT annotations. A group of highly shared sequence variants was considered likely to be a technical artifact of the sequencing pipeline. According to a later genetic analysis, donors in an Asian-associated ancestry cluster had fewer N-insertions in productive TCRs than the approximately 630-donor mean. Sequencing depth was assumed to be roughly uniform across donors in the presence/absence analyses, though that assumption may not hold. In this cohort, only TCR beta chains were sequenced, and detectable features were limited by the absence of alpha or paired-chain data. Some IMGT-functional V segments, including TRBV6-2 and TRBV6-3, could not be distinguished by the 87-base-pair reads and were therefore excluded. In a later analysis, TCR association rates were found to vary across HLA loci, with the most associated TCRs seen for DRB1 alleles and the fewest for HLA-C alleles. Across donors, most TCR sequences were observed very rarely, whereas some public TCRs were present in many individuals. Correlated functional status among segregating V segments might reflect linkage disequilibrium, but an unknown experimental factor could not be ruled out. In a later analysis, most CMV-associated TCR beta chains were found to appear HLA-restricted, with HLA associations seemingly driven largely by CMV exposure. A further reported finding was that TCR beta sequences accurately predicted the HLA-A and HLA-B alleles for most subjects in the first cohort. HLA typing was unavailable for some donors at each locus, so association tests used only the typed subset. When HLA alleles, especially DR and DQ, strongly co-occurred, attributing TCR associations to individual alleles was difficult. Around 16 rarely observed V segments, including chromosome 9 orphons, were excluded from the earlier analysis of several hundred of the donors because counts were too low. The classifier was reported to diagnose cytomegalovirus status with high specificity and sensitivity in both the original cohort and the validation cohort.

The protocol used for the library was the immunoSEQ multiplex PCR assay. For the multiplex PCR, a mixture combining 60 forward primers for TCR Vbeta segments and 13 reverse primers for TCR Jbeta segments was used. A multiplex PCR assay on genomic DNA amplified the CDR3 region of rearranged TCR beta genes. The amplified TCR beta libraries were sequenced on the Illumina HiSeq System as 87-base-pair reads. The study's own analysis went as follows. A later analysis tallied tens of millions of unique TCR beta chains across the 666 repertoires, and about 12 million of those chains were shared by two or more donors. A nearest-neighbor algorithm error-corrected the raw reads and collapsed the reads into unique sequences, merging closely related sequences to remove PCR and sequencing errors. Alignment of CDR3 sequences to IMGT reference sequences was used to assign V, D and J gene segments. For a sequence to be retained, a match of at least six nucleotides to both a V gene segment and a J gene segment was required. Rearrangements were called productive when the CDR3 lacked stop codons and stayed in frame with V and J; all others were non-productive. CDR3 was defined by IMGT convention, running from the second conserved V-encoded cysteine to the conserved J-encoded phenylalanine. Sequences without an unambiguous match to a single V gene segment were excluded from the earlier analysis of a few hundred of the donors. An earlier analysis of 587 of the donors classified V segments as functional when productive rearrangements were above 56.7% and as segregating when the standard deviation between donors was above 5%. A statistical classification framework was built for diagnosing cytomegalovirus status from the catalog of TCR beta chain sequences. A later analysis assigned V and J genes by comparing TCR nucleotide sequences with IMGT/GENE-DB human TR gene sequences. A later analysis assigned CDR3 sequences and most-parsimonious VDJ recombination scenarios with the TCRdist pipeline. A later analysis defined each TCR beta chain by its CDR3 amino acid sequence plus V-gene family, and excluded reads lacking a unique V-gene family. A later analysis removed 600 or so highly shared, low-generation-probability nucleotide sequences to deal with suspected cross-contamination and a sequencing artifact. A later analysis calculated a clonal expansion index for each public chain from normalized within-repertoire ranks of inferred template counts. In a later analysis, generation probabilities were computed with a VDJ recombination model fitted to out-of-frame rearrangements, and the resulting probabilities were checked against IGoR. In a later analysis, hypergeometric tests were used to score TCR-TCR, TCR-HLA and TCR-CMV co-occurrence, with a repertoire-size bias correction applied to TCR pairs. A later analysis estimated false discovery rates by permuting HLA or CMV assignments 20 times. In a later analysis, co-occurring TCRs were grouped with DBSCAN, and TCRdist sequence similarity was added when clustering was performed within HLA-allele-positive subsets. For co-occurrence clustering, repertoires with fewer than 30,000 or more than 120,000 public chains were excluded, along with five repertoires with anomalous nucleotide sharing. TCRdb re-hosts the immuneACCESS table, in-frame sequences only. Its copies lack some clones; in the studies checked, an unresolved V gene accounts for under half of them, and the cause for the rest is not known. For V, J and clone size, that table is used; D and trimming come from the DNA. The sample table contains 90,000 to 110,000 clones; only one count was recorded for roughly three quarters of them. Approximately 3% of the sample belongs to the ten largest clones.

With regard to this clone: What antigen it recognizes has not been identified. Nothing much larger sits one base from this clone, and base qualities are not available.

The cohort comprised approximately 700 healthy bone marrow donors. At the time of sampling, every cohort member was nominally healthy, though immune exposures that went unrecorded were likely present. The donor was CMV seronegative and was included in the group of a few hundred seronegative cohort members. A peripheral blood sample was collected from each donor, and TCR beta sequencing was performed on peripheral blood mononuclear cells. The Qiagen DNeasy Blood Extraction Kit was used to extract genomic DNA from the blood cell samples. Including the terminal cysteine and phenylalanine, the CDR3 comprises 13 residues. Of the read, only the CDR3 DNA is kept; its 39 bases are in frame from base 1. At the junction V is shortened by 3 bases and J by 12 bases; bases outside the gene matches: 9. The CDR1 and CDR2 encoded by the germline V gene are MDHEN and SYDVKM.

The material sequenced was PBMCs. The chain is assembled from TRBV28 and TRBJ1-1; 8 nucleotides in the junction match TRBD1. The sequence was obtained from a man aged 25 to 40 in good health and CMV-seronegative. The nucleotide sequence reads as follows: TGTGCCAGCAGTTTGGAGCAGGGGGCTGCAACTTTCTTT. It translates as CASSLEQGAATFF.